Shown below are 29 T cell receptor beta chains from a single sample sequenced in a study of memory CD4+ T cells and cytomegalovirus serostatus. The sort gate was single viable CD3+CD4+CD8-CD45RO+ cells for memory CD4+ T cells. Method: immunoSEQ multiplex PCR; TCRdb's copy keeps in-frame clones and lacks some. This table holds 46,000 or so clones, roughly 78% found once. Sequenced: memory CD4+ T cells from blood. All receptors come from an adult in good health and CMV-seronegative.

J is TRBJ1-1 and V is TRBV5-1; 12 bases are shared with TRBD1. The CDR3 totals 17 residues. Trimming removed 3 bases from V and 5 bases from J; junction bases left unmatched: 11. Germline values: CDR1 SGHRS, CDR2 YFSETQ. This CDR3 reads CASSYQGTGGAETEAFF. In DNA, the CDR3 is TGCGCCAGCAGCTACCAAGGGACAGGGGGCGCTGAGACTGAAGCTTTCTTT. Using reference TRBV5-1 and TRBJ1-1 for the parts outside the CDR3, the full variable domain is KAGVTQTPRYLIKTRGQQVTLSCSPISGHRSVSWYQQTPGQGLQFLFEYFSETQRNKGNFPGRFSGRQFSNSRSEMNVSTLELGDSALYLCASSYQGTGGAETEAFFGQGTRLTVV.

The CDR3 region is CASSRATGLGNQPQHF. In DNA, the CDR3 is TGTGCCAGCAGTCGTGCGACAGGGCTAGGCAATCAGCCCCAGCATTTT. The chain recombines TRBV28 with TRBJ1-5, with 7 positions matching TRBD1. V trimming: 5 bases; J trimming: 2 bases; junction bases outside the gene matches: 9. Germline V gives CDR1 MDHEN, CDR2 SYDVKM. The CDR3 length is 16 residues.

This chain joins TRBV6-1 and TRBJ2-7; D is unresolved. This CDR3 has 15 amino acids. Germline loops: CDR1 MNHNS, CDR2 SASEGT. Trimming took 0 bases from V and 9 from J, leaving 18 bases between them. CDR3 loop: CASSEARPSHSGQYF. The CDR3 bases are TGTGCCAGCAGTGAAGCAAGGCCCAGCCATTCCGGGCAGTACTTC.

This clone came up once. The CDR3 here is CASSHDRASGNTIYF. The CDR3 coding sequence is TGTGCCAGCAGCCACGACAGGGCCTCTGGAAACACCATATATTTT. The chain recombines TRBV7-9 with TRBJ1-3, with 7 bases identical to TRBD1. V lost 5 bases and J lost 0; bases outside the gene matches: 4. The CDR3 runs to 15 residues. Germline CDR1 reads SEHNR; CDR2 reads FQNEAQ (reference sequence).

This clone has just one count. This chain uses TRBV9 with TRBJ1-1; no clear D gene. The CDR3 is made up of 12 amino acids. Trimming took 5 bases from V and 2 from J, leaving 7 bases between them. Germline CDR1 is SGDLS and CDR2 is YYNGEE. CDR3 in DNA: TGTGCCAGCAGTCGAGACAACACTGAAGCTTTCTTT. Amino acid sequence: CASSRDNTEAFF. The variable domain in full, completed from reference TRBV9 and TRBJ1-1, reads DSGVTQTPKHLITATGQRVTLRCSPRSGDLSVYWYQQSLDQGLQFLIQYYNGEERAKGNILERFSAQQFPDLHSELNLSSLELGDSALYFCASSRDNTEAFFGQGTRLTVV.

CDR3 amino acids: CASSPLGDGNEKLFF. The DNA for the CDR3 is TGTGCCAGCAGCCCCTTAGGGGATGGGAATGAAAAACTGTTTTTT. The chain is built from TRBV13 and TRBJ1-4; weak D call: TRBD1 (5 bases). CDR1 PRHDT and CDR2 FYEKMQ come from the germline V gene (reference sequence). V was cut by 5 bases and J by 5 bases, with 15 bases left in between. The CDR3 extends over 15 amino acids.

The chain recombines TRBV29-1 with TRBJ2-2; D gene uncertain. Germline V gives CDR1 SQVTM, CDR2 ANQGSEA. V was clipped by 7 bases and J by 4 bases, with 13 bases between them. The CDR3 has 13 amino acids. This CDR3 is CSARFRSTGELFF. DNA for the CDR3: TGCAGCGCTCGCTTCAGGTCCACCGGGGAGCTGTTTTTT.

In its sample, this clone was seen a few times. The chain has TRBV19 and TRBJ1-2; no clear D gene. The CDR3 has 11 amino acids. V lost 3 bases to trimming and J lost 9 bases, with 8 bases between them. CDR1 LNHDA and CDR2 SQIVND come from the germline V gene (reference sequence). The DNA for the CDR3 is TGTGCCAGTAGTATCGAAGGGAGCTACACCTTC. It codes for CASSIEGSYTF.

This clone was seen only once. The chain employs TRBV7-2 and TRBJ1-4; the match to TRBD1 covers 9 bases. The germline V gene has CDR1 SGHTA and CDR2 FQGNSA. CDR3 length: 14 amino acids. With 5 bases clipped from V and 8 bases from J, the junction kept 6 bases outside the gene matches. This chain's CDR3 is CASSPPGTGEKLFF. CDR3 DNA sequence: TGTGCCAGCAGCCCCCCCGGGACAGGGGAAAAACTGTTTTTT.

The chain is built from TRBV4-2 and TRBJ2-2; 7 bases are shared with TRBD1. The V and J ends lost 4 bases and 1 base, in that order; junction bases with no gene match: 6. Germline V gives CDR1 LGHNA, CDR2 YNFKEQ. CDR3 length: 16 amino acids. DNA for the CDR3: TGTGCCAGCAGCCCGGGGAGACAGGGGAACACCGGGGAGCTGTTTTTT. Protein: CASSPGRQGNTGELFF.

In nucleotides, the CDR3 is TGTGCCAGCAGCTTAGCAGGGGCCAATAATTCACCCCTCCACTTT. It is translated as CASSLAGANNSPLHF. The chain employs TRBV7-2 and TRBJ1-6; possible D gene TRBD1, 5 bases. Trimming took 0 bases from V and 5 from J, leaving 8 bases between them. Germline V gene sequence: CDR1 SGHTA, CDR2 FQGNSA. This CDR3 has 15 amino acids.

The CDR3 sequence: CASSEQPRNTEAFF. CDR3 DNA: TGTGCCAGCAGTGAACAGCCCCGGAACACTGAAGCTTTCTTT. This chain connects TRBV2 to TRBJ1-1, with D hard to call. Trimming pared 2 bases from V and 1 base from J, leaving 8 bases between. Germline V gene sequence: CDR1 SNHLY, CDR2 FYNNEI. The CDR3 extends over 14 amino acids.

The chain couples TRBV7-2 to TRBJ2-7, with TRBD1 identical over 11 bases. Trimming cost V 5 bases and J 12 bases; bases outside gene matches: 18. This CDR3 contains 16 residues. Looked up from germline, CDR1 is SGHTA and CDR2 is FQGNSA. For the CDR3, the DNA is TGTGCCAGCAGCACTCGGGGGTGGGGACAGGGGGAGTTTCGGTACTTC. Translated, it gives CASSTRGWGQGEFRYF. The complete variable domain, with remaining parts taken from reference TRBV7-2 and TRBJ2-7, reads GAGVSQSPSNKVTEKGKDVELRCDPISGHTALYWYRQSLGQGLEFLIYFQGNSAPDKSGLPSDRFSAERTGGSVSTLTIQRTQQEDSAVYLCASSTRGWGQGEFRYFGPGTRLTVT.

The chain has TRBV27 and TRBJ2-7; the D is unclear. The germline V gene has CDR1 MNHEY and CDR2 SMNVEV (reference sequence). Trimming took off 6 bases at V and 4 bases at J, with 19 bases between the two ends. The CDR3 is made up of 15 amino acids. The CDR3 loop is CASSLIGVGLYEQYF. The CDR3 DNA sequence: TGTGCCAGCAGCCTCATAGGCGTAGGGCTGTACGAGCAGTACTTC.

This clone was seen a few times. CDR3 nucleotide sequence: TGTGCCAGCAGCTTGGGGCCTCAAGGGGACACCGGGGAGCTGTTTTTT. Protein sequence: CASSLGPQGDTGELFF. The rearrangement joins TRBV5-4 to TRBJ2-2; D is possibly TRBD1 (5 bases). The germline CDR1 and CDR2 sequences are SGHNT and YYREEE (reference sequence). With 0 bases removed from V and 3 bases from J, the gap between germline ends came to 12 bases. This CDR3 has 16 residues.

The chain uses TRBV7-6 and TRBJ2-3; D is uncertain. The CDR3 contains 12 residues. Per germline, CDR1 SGHVS and CDR2 FNYEAQ. V was pared by 1 base and J by 1 base, with 0 bases between. The CDR3 reads CASSLGTDTQYF. CDR3 DNA sequence: TGTGCCAGCAGCTTAGGCACAGATACGCAGTATTTT.

The chain links TRBV5-1 to TRBJ1-5, with 8 bases lining up with TRBD1. Per germline, CDR1 SGHRS and CDR2 YFSETQ. The CDR3 totals 15 residues. With 4 bases clipped from V and 5 bases from J, the junction kept 8 bases outside the gene matches. In DNA form, the CDR3 reads TGCGCCAGCAGCCCCGACAGGGGATGGGATCAGCCCCAGCATTTT. Translated: CASSPDRGWDQPQHF.

J is TRBJ2-2 and V is TRBV4-3, with 9 nucleotides matching TRBD2. V shed 1 base, J shed 5 bases, and the junction held 8 bases outside the gene matches. This CDR3 comprises 17 residues. The germline V gene has CDR1 LGHNA and CDR2 YSLEER. The CDR3 DNA is TGCGCCAGCAGCCAAGTCTATTTGGCGGGGGGGACCGGGGAGCTGTTTTTT. Amino acids: CASSQVYLAGGTGELFF.

CDR3 in amino acids: CASSPRGLMMNTEAFF. Here the CDR3 DNA reads TGTGCCAGCAGCCCTCGCGGCCTCATGATGAACACTGAAGCTTTCTTT. The chain uses TRBV9 and TRBJ1-1, with D unclear. The CDR3 is 16 residues long. CDR1 is SGDLS and CDR2 is YYNGEE in the germline V gene. Trimming removed 4 bases at V and 0 bases at J, with 16 bases between.

By share, this clone counts as medium-sized. In DNA, the CDR3 is TGTGCCAGCAGTTGGATTACAGGTGGCAGTGGCTACACCTTC. Amino acid sequence: CASSWITGGSGYTF. The chain has TRBV28 and TRBJ1-2; possible D gene TRBD1, 5 bases. Trimming shortened V by 4 bases and J by 7 bases, and 16 bases separated the two germline ends. The CDR3 sequence is 14 residues long. Per germline, CDR1 MDHEN and CDR2 SYDVKM.

There are a few counts of this clone. The V call is TRBV30, the J call TRBJ2-3; D unclear. V lost 2 bases, J lost 0 bases, and 9 bases lay in between. The CDR3 has 14 amino acids. Germline assignment: CDR1 GTSNPN and CDR2 SVGIG (reference sequence). CDR3 nucleotides: TGTGCCTGGAGTCAAGGGTTTAGCACAGATACGCAGTATTTT. Protein: CAWSQGFSTDTQYF.

The V and J genes are TRBV5-6 and TRBJ1-2, with D perhaps TRBD1 (6 bases). The CDR3 contains 14 residues. From germline, CDR1 is SGHDT and CDR2 YYEEEE. V shed 1 base and J shed 7 bases, with 14 bases lying between them. The chain's CDR3 is CASSLYAGASGYTF. The CDR3 DNA is TGTGCCAGCAGCTTGTACGCAGGGGCGAGTGGCTACACCTTC.

The chain couples TRBV28 to TRBJ1-6, with 7 bases lining up with TRBD1. The V and J ends lost 3 bases and 14 bases, in that order; junction bases with no gene match: 16. The CDR3 is made up of 16 amino acids. Germline loops: CDR1 MDHEN, CDR2 SYDVKM. The CDR3 sequence: CASSFGSGGRFMTLHF. The DNA for the CDR3 is TGTGCCAGCAGTTTCGGTTCAGGGGGGAGGTTCATGACCCTCCACTTT.

This clone was counted a few times. The chain is built from TRBV6-5 and TRBJ2-1; TRBD1 matches 8 bases. V gave up 7 bases and J gave up 7 bases; unmatched junction bases: 9. Germline V gene sequence: CDR1 MNHEY, CDR2 SVGAGI. The CDR3 is made up of 14 amino acids. As DNA, the CDR3 is TGTGCCAGCACCCTCCTTACAGGGGGGAATGAGCAGTTCTTC. The encoded protein is CASTLLTGGNEQFF.

The V gene is TRBV7-9, the J gene TRBJ2-5; D is uncertain. Per germline, CDR1 SEHNR and CDR2 FQNEAQ (reference sequence). Trimming took off 1 base at V and 2 bases at J, with 5 bases between the two ends. CDR3 size: 13 residues. CDR3 sequence reads: CASSLGMQETQYF. The CDR3 bases are TGTGCCAGCAGCTTAGGGATGCAAGAGACCCAGTACTTC.

The rearrangement joins TRBV5-1 to TRBJ1-2; D call uncertain. Germline loops: CDR1 SGHRS, CDR2 YFSETQ. The CDR3 is 15 amino acids. Trimming removed 4 bases from V and 5 bases from J, with 18 bases in between. The CDR3 DNA is TGCGCCAGCAGCCCGGAGTTGGCAGGTAGTTATGGCTACACCTTC. This gives the protein CASSPELAGSYGYTF.

This rearrangement joins TRBV2 to TRBJ2-1; D gene ambiguous. CDR3 length: 13 residues. Germline CDR1 SNHLY, CDR2 FYNNEI. V dropped 8 bases and J dropped 5 bases, with 13 bases sitting between them. The CDR3 sequence: CASLRDPHNEQFF. The CDR3 coding sequence is TGTGCCAGCTTAAGGGATCCCCACAATGAGCAGTTCTTC.

The gene calls are TRBV9 and TRBJ1-1; D not certain. From germline, CDR1 is SGDLS and CDR2 YYNGEE. V was shortened by 5 bases and J by 0 bases, with 11 bases between the two germline ends. This CDR3 has 14 residues. The CDR3 coding sequence is TGTGCCAGCAGACCTAGAGGTTTGAACACTGAAGCTTTCTTT. Protein sequence: CASRPRGLNTEAFF.

This rearrangement joins TRBV2 to TRBJ2-6; unclear D gene. The V and J ends lost 6 bases and 0 bases respectively, with 3 bases between them. The CDR3 covers 13 residues. Germline values: CDR1 SNHLY, CDR2 FYNNEI. DNA of the CDR3: TGTGCCAGCAGCCGCTCTGGGGCCAACGTCCTGACTTTC. Amino acids: CASSRSGANVLTF.